This is a list of T cell receptor beta chains from one sample in a study of blood T cell repertoires in COVID-19. TCRdb's table, derived via immunoSEQ multiplex PCR, lists solely in-frame clones and lacks some. The sample comprises about 94,000 clones, roughly 80% of which are singletons, and roughly 6.2% rests with the top ten. Sample: peripheral blood. Source of these receptors: a man in his 60s with acute or convalescent COVID-19. The CDR3 runs from the conserved cysteine through the conserved F or W. The D gene is left open where the match is weak. For some rows the clone size is stated as once, few or many, or as a class when expanded; others skip it.

D | size | J | V | DNA | CDR3
TRBD2 | . | TRBJ2-1 | TRBV4-1 | TGCGCCAGCAGCCAAGGTCTAGCGGGGGTCATCTCCTACAATGAGCAGTTCTTC | CASSQGLAGVISYNEQFF
TRBD2 | . | TRBJ2-3 | TRBV6-2/TRBV6-3 | TGTGCCAGCAGTTACGCAACTAGCGGGGGGGCCGGGACAGATACGCAGTATTTT | CASSYATSGGAGTDTQYF
TRBD2 | . | TRBJ2-1 | TRBV19 | TGTGCCAGTAGTATGAGCGGGGGGGCCTACAATGAGCAGTTCTTC | CASSMSGGAYNEQFF
. | . | TRBJ2-2 | TRBV29-1 | TGCAGCGTACGAAGGGGCACCGCGAACACCGGGGAGCTGTTTTTT | CSVRRGTANTGELFF
TRBD2 | . | TRBJ2-1 | TRBV5-1 | TGCGCCAGCAGCCCTACCGGGCTAGCGGGGTCCTACAATGAGCAGTTCTTC | CASSPTGLAGSYNEQFF
. | . | TRBJ1-1 | TRBV4-1 | TGCGCCAGCAGCCAAGAACCGGGGGAAGCTTTCTTT | CASSQEPGEAFF
TRBD1 | . | TRBJ1-2 | TRBV29-1 | TGCAGCGTGCGACCCCGAGGACAGGGAAACGGCTATGGCTACACCTTC | CSVRPRGQGNGYGYTF
. | . | TRBJ2-3 | TRBV14 | TGTGCCAGCAGCCAACAGCGGTCTTTCACAGATACGCAGTATTTT | CASSQQRSFTDTQYF
. | once | TRBJ1-2 | TRBV30 | TGTGCCTGGAGTGAGGGGGTGATTAACTATGGCTACACCTTC | CAWSEGVINYGYTF
TRBD1 | . | TRBJ2-5 | TRBV29-1 | TGCAGCGTTGATAAAAGGGCAGGGGGAGAGACCCAGTACTTC | CSVDKRAGGETQYF
TRBD1 | . | TRBJ1-5 | TRBV6-5 | TGTGCCAGCAGGAGGACAGGGAATGCCAATCAGCCCCAGCATTTT | CASRRTGNANQPQHF
. | . | TRBJ2-1 | TRBV28 | TGTGCCAGCAGACCTCAAGACAGCTCCTACAATGAGCAGTTCTTC | CASRPQDSSYNEQFF
TRBD1 | . | TRBJ1-2 | TRBV7-9 | TGTGCCAGCAGCTTTAAGACAGGGGAGCGGTATGGCTACACCTTC | CASSFKTGERYGYTF
. | few | TRBJ1-3 | TRBV20-1 | TGCAGTGCTAGTGAGACAGGATCATCTGGAAACACCATATATTTT | CSASETGSSGNTIYF
. | . | TRBJ1-3 | TRBV30 | TGTGCCTGCACACAGATCCACTCTGGAAACACCATATATTTT | CACTQIHSGNTIYF
TRBD1 | . | TRBJ1-1 | TRBV3-1/TRBV3-2 | TGTGCCAGCAGCCCAACCGACAGGGTGAACACTGAAGCTTTCTTT | CASSPTDRVNTEAFF
TRBD1 | once | TRBJ1-5 | TRBV14 | TGTGCCAGCAGCCAAGGGACAGGTCAGCCCCAGCATTTT | CASSQGTGQPQHF
TRBD1 | . | TRBJ2-1 | TRBV6-5 | TGTGCCAGCAGTACAGGGGGCCTCAATGAGCAGTTCTTC | CASSTGGLNEQFF
TRBD1 | . | TRBJ1-1 | TRBV7-8 | TGTGCCAGCAGCTCGACAGGGTACACTGAAGCTTTCTTT | CASSSTGYTEAFF
TRBD1 | . | TRBJ1-2 | TRBV3-1/TRBV3-2 | TGTGCCAGCAGCCAGGCCCGGACAGGGAACTATGGCTACACCTTC | CASSQARTGNYGYTF
TRBD1 | . | TRBJ1-2 | TRBV14 | TGTGCCAGCAGCCAGCTTACGGGGACAGGAGGCTACACCTTC | CASSQLTGTGGYTF
. | . | TRBJ2-3 | TRBV11-2 | TGTGCCAGCAGCTTAGTTCCGGGGACTAGCACAGATACGCAGTATTTT | CASSLVPGTSTDTQYF
. | . | TRBJ2-7 | TRBV10-3 | TGTGCCATCAGTGAGTCGGACATACCTACCTACGAGCAGTACTTC | CAISESDIPTYEQYF
TRBD1 | . | TRBJ1-5 | TRBV12-3/TRBV12-4 | TGTGCCAGCAGCCCCACAGGGGGTCAGCCCCAGCATTTT | CASSPTGGQPQHF
TRBD1 | . | TRBJ1-5 | TRBV19 | TGTGCCAGTCGACAGGGGGTGAATCAGCCCCAGCATTTT | CASRQGVNQPQHF
. | . | TRBJ2-1 | TRBV10-2 | TGCGCCAGCAGTGATCGGGACTCCCCCCTCTTC | CASSDRDSPLF
TRBD1 | . | TRBJ2-7 | TRBV4-1 | TGCGCCAGCAGCCAAGGGACAGGGCAATCTCGCCCCCACTACGAGCAGTACTTC | CASSQGTGQSRPHYEQYF
. | . | TRBJ1-1 | TRBV14 | TGTGCCAGCAGCCAGATAATACCCCGGGGATTGTATAGTCTGAACACTGAAGCTTTCTTT | CASSQIIPRGLYSLNTEAFF
TRBD2 | . | TRBJ2-7 | TRBV6-6 | TGTGCCAGCAGCCAAACTAGCGGGAGCTCCTACGAGCAGTACTTC | CASSQTSGSSYEQYF
TRBD1 | . | TRBJ1-1 | TRBV3-1/TRBV3-2 | TGTGCCAGCAGCCTCACCCACCCTCTTTACCGGACAGGGCGAGTGAGGAACACTGAAGCTTTCTTT | CASSLTHPLYRTGRVRNTEAFF
TRBD2 | . | TRBJ2-5 | TRBV3-1/TRBV3-2 | TGTGCCAGCAGCCACCGGGGGGGAGAGACCCAGTACTTC | CASSHRGGETQYF
. | . | TRBJ1-2 | TRBV7-2 | TGTGCCAGCAGTCCCCTAACAGGGTCTACGCGCTATGGCTACACCTTC | CASSPLTGSTRYGYTF
. | . | TRBJ2-3 | TRBV18 | TGTGCCAGCTCACCTTTGACAGCTAGCACAGATACGCAGTATTTT | CASSPLTASTDTQYF
TRBD1 | . | TRBJ1-6 | TRBV6-4 | TGTGCCAGCAGTAAAATAGCCGGGACAGGGTACTCACCCCTCCACTTT | CASSKIAGTGYSPLHF
TRBD1 | . | TRBJ1-1 | TRBV13 | TGTGCCAGCAGAAGAGTCCTGAGGGACAGGGGTGGCACTGAAGCTTTCTTT | CASRRVLRDRGGTEAFF
TRBD2 | . | TRBJ2-1 | TRBV6-5 | TGTGCCAGTCGGGGGGTTGGCAATGAGCAGTTCTTC | CASRGVGNEQFF
TRBD1 | . | TRBJ1-2 | TRBV7-9 | TGTGCCAGCAGCTTAAAACAGGGGTATAACTATGGCTACACCTTC | CASSLKQGYNYGYTF
. | . | TRBJ1-1 | TRBV28 | TGTGCCAGCAGCTTGGGGCGGAGAAACACTGAAGCTTTCTTT | CASSLGRRNTEAFF
TRBD1 | . | TRBJ2-2 | TRBV18 | TGTGCCAGCTTCGGGACAGGGAGAGACACCGGGGAGCTGTTTTTT | CASFGTGRDTGELFF